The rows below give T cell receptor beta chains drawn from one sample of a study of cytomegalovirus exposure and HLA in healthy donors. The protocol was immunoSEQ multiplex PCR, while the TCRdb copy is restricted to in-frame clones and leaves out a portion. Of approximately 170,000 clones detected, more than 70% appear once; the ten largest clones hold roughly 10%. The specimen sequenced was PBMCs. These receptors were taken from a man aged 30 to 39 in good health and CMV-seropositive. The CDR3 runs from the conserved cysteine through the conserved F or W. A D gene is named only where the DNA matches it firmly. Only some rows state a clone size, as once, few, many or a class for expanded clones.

DNA: TGCGCCAGCAGCGAGGATGGGTTTAAGAGCAATCAGCCCCAGCATTTT; CDR3: CASSEDGFKSNQPQHF; D: NA; J: TRBJ1-5; V: TRBV5-1; size: NA
DNA: TGCGCCAGCAGCGAGGTTTGGGTAGCGGGGGACCATGAGCAGTTCTTC; CDR3: CASSEVWVAGDHEQFF; D: TRBD2; J: TRBJ2-1; V: TRBV5-1; size: NA
DNA: TGTGCCAGCAGCCCCCTAGGGGGCAGATACAATGAGCAGTTCTTC; CDR3: CASSPLGGRYNEQFF; D: TRBD1; J: TRBJ2-1; V: TRBV7-8; size: NA
DNA: TGCAGTTGGACAGGTCTATATGGCTACACCTTC; CDR3: CSWTGLYGYTF; D: TRBD1; J: TRBJ1-2; V: TRBV20-1; size: once
DNA: TGTGCCAGCTCGCGTGGGGGCGTAAAGCACGAGCAGTACTTC; CDR3: CASSRGGVKHEQYF; D: NA; J: TRBJ2-7; V: TRBV27; size: NA
DNA: TGTGCCTGGAATAGGGGGGACAGGGGGTTACAGTACTTC; CDR3: CAWNRGDRGLQYF; D: TRBD1; J: TRBJ2-7; V: TRBV30; size: NA
DNA: TGTGCCAGCAGCTCCCGTCCGACTAGCGGATCCTACGAGCAGTACTTC; CDR3: CASSSRPTSGSYEQYF; D: TRBD2; J: TRBJ2-7; V: TRBV9; size: NA
DNA: TGTGCCAGCAGCCTCAGGGGGAAGGGCTACGAGCAGTACTTC; CDR3: CASSLRGKGYEQYF; D: TRBD1; J: TRBJ2-7; V: TRBV6-1; size: NA
DNA: TGCGCCAGCAGCCGGGGGACTAGTAATGCAGATACGCAGTATTTT; CDR3: CASSRGTSNADTQYF; D: TRBD2; J: TRBJ2-3; V: TRBV4-1; size: NA
DNA: TGTGCCAGCAGTTACTTACCAGGGACCTACGAGCAGTACTTC; CDR3: CASSYLPGTYEQYF; D: NA; J: TRBJ2-7; V: TRBV6-5; size: NA
DNA: TGTGCCAGCAGTTCTCAAGCGTTCTGGGCCAACGTCCTGACTTTC; CDR3: CASSSQAFWANVLTF; D: NA; J: TRBJ2-6; V: TRBV9; size: NA
DNA: TGTGCCAGTAGTAATGACAGGCGCGAGCAGTACTTC; CDR3: CASSNDRREQYF; D: NA; J: TRBJ2-7; V: TRBV19; size: NA
DNA: TGTGCCAGCAGCGTATTAGCGGATCAATCCTACGAGCAGTACTTC; CDR3: CASSVLADQSYEQYF; D: NA; J: TRBJ2-7; V: TRBV9; size: few
DNA: TGTGCCAGCAGTTACGGTCAGGAACCCATGGGGCCCCAGCATTTT; CDR3: CASSYGQEPMGPQHF; D: NA; J: TRBJ1-5; V: TRBV6-6; size: NA
DNA: TGCAGCGTTGTACAGCAAAGGACCCAGTACTTC; CDR3: CSVVQQRTQYF; D: NA; J: TRBJ2-5; V: TRBV29-1; size: NA
DNA: TGTGCCAGCAGCACCCGACTAGCGGGGGAAGATGAGCAGTTCTTC; CDR3: CASSTRLAGEDEQFF; D: TRBD2; J: TRBJ2-1; V: TRBV7-3; size: NA
DNA: TGTGCCAGCAGCCCCCCGGGGGGTGATGAAAAACTGTTTTTT; CDR3: CASSPPGGDEKLFF; D: NA; J: TRBJ1-4; V: TRBV28; size: NA
DNA: TGCGCCAGCAGTGAGTCCGGCAGGGATACGGGGCAGTACTTC; CDR3: CASSESGRDTGQYF; D: NA; J: TRBJ2-7; V: TRBV10-1; size: NA
DNA: TGTGCCAGATCTAGTCCACGAACATATACTGAAGCTTTCTTT; CDR3: CARSSPRTYTEAFF; D: NA; J: TRBJ1-1; V: TRBV2; size: NA
DNA: TGTGCCAGCAGTGGCGCTTGGACAGAGGGTTCCGGGGAGCTGTTTTTT; CDR3: CASSGAWTEGSGELFF; D: NA; J: TRBJ2-2; V: TRBV6-1; size: few
DNA: TGTGCCAGCAGTTTAAGGACTAGCGGGCGCGGGGAGCTGTTTTTT; CDR3: CASSLRTSGRGELFF; D: TRBD2; J: TRBJ2-2; V: TRBV28; size: NA
DNA: TGTGCCAGCAGCCCCCCCGCCGGGGAGCTGTTTTTT; CDR3: CASSPPAGELFF; D: NA; J: TRBJ2-2; V: TRBV9; size: NA
DNA: TGTGCCTGGAACGCGCTGAATGAAAAACTGTTTTTT; CDR3: CAWNALNEKLFF; D: NA; J: TRBJ1-4; V: TRBV30; size: NA
DNA: TGTGCCAGCAGCTCAACAGGTTCGGGTGAAAAACTGTTTTTT; CDR3: CASSSTGSGEKLFF; D: NA; J: TRBJ1-4; V: TRBV11-3; size: NA
DNA: TGTGCCAGCAGCTTATTTCCAGGCTTAGGAGGGGAGCAGTTCTTC; CDR3: CASSLFPGLGGEQFF; D: NA; J: TRBJ2-1; V: TRBV7-3; size: NA
DNA: TGTGCCAGCAGTGAATGGTCCACTTACGAGCAGTACTTC; CDR3: CASSEWSTYEQYF; D: NA; J: TRBJ2-7; V: TRBV25-1; size: NA
DNA: TGTGCCAGCAGCTGGGAACTAGCAAGGGCCGGGGAGCTGTTTTTT; CDR3: CASSWELARAGELFF; D: NA; J: TRBJ2-2; V: TRBV7-2; size: NA
DNA: TGTGCCAGCAGCCCTGACTGGAATGAGCAGTTCTTC; CDR3: CASSPDWNEQFF; D: NA; J: TRBJ2-1; V: TRBV7-9; size: few
DNA: TGTGCCAGTATCGACAGGGTTGGAAACGAGCAGTACTTC; CDR3: CASIDRVGNEQYF; D: TRBD1; J: TRBJ2-7; V: TRBV19; size: NA
DNA: TGTGCCAGCAGTTTGGGCAGGACAAACAATCAGCCCCAGCATTTT; CDR3: CASSLGRTNNQPQHF; D: NA; J: TRBJ1-5; V: TRBV27; size: NA
DNA: TGTGCCTGGAGTTCCCCCAGGACAGGGAACACTGAAGCTTTCTTT; CDR3: CAWSSPRTGNTEAFF; D: TRBD1; J: TRBJ1-1; V: TRBV30; size: NA
DNA: TGCAGCGTTGGCCTAGCCGACTACAATGAGCAGTTCTTC; CDR3: CSVGLADYNEQFF; D: NA; J: TRBJ2-1; V: TRBV29-1; size: few
DNA: TGTGCCAGCAGCGGGAGAATCAGTGACACTGAAGCTTTCTTT; CDR3: CASSGRISDTEAFF; D: NA; J: TRBJ1-1; V: TRBV9; size: NA